These 27 T cell receptor beta chains share one sample of origin, sequenced in a study of T cells in Graves' hyperthyroidism and ophthalmopathy. Amplification of TCR beta CDR3 regions used RNA as the template. Primed by the HTBI set, a first-round RT-PCR was run on the TCR CDR3. TCRdb processed the multiplex PCR reads anew with MiXCR; each CDR3 protein has one entry. This table has roughly 330,000 distinct CDR3 sequences, 16% appearing once. The sequenced sample was blood. These receptors were collected from a man younger than 45 with Graves' hyperthyroidism.

The sample holds a few counts of this clonotype. The rearrangement uses TRBV19 and TRBJ1-1; possible D gene TRBD1, 6 bases. V was trimmed by 5 bases and J by 1 base, leaving 11 bases between them. The CDR3 is made up of 14 amino acids. The germline V gene has CDR1 LNHDA and CDR2 SQIVND (reference sequence). CDR3 nucleotides: TGTGCCAGTAGTTGGGGGACAAAGAACACTGAAGCTTTCTTT. Protein sequence: CASSWGTKNTEAFF.

This clonotype was counted only a few times. V usage is TRBV6-1 and J usage is TRBJ2-5; D call uncertain. CDR1 and CDR2 from the germline V gene are MNHNS and SASEGT. The CDR3 totals 13 residues. V was shortened by 6 bases and J by 0 bases, with 8 bases between the two germline ends. As DNA, the CDR3 is TGTGCCAGCAGAGCTAACAACCAAGAGACCCAGTACTTC. Encoded protein: CASRANNQETQYF.

Ten or more counts support this clonotype. The CDR3 reads CASSSRVWTDTQYF. In nucleotides, the CDR3 is TGTGCCAGCAGTTCTAGGGTGTGGACAGATACGCAGTATTTT. The gene calls are TRBV6-5 and TRBJ2-3; D is ambiguous. Germline CDR1 MNHEY, CDR2 SVGAGI. The germline V and J ends were trimmed by 4 bases and 3 bases, with 11 bases remaining between them. This CDR3 is built from 14 residues.

This clonotype was seen only a few times. This rearrangement joins TRBV20-1 to TRBJ1-6; D remains unclear. The CDR3 spans 15 residues. Germline lookup yields CDR1 DFQATT and CDR2 SNEGSKA (reference sequence). V lost 0 bases, J lost 7 bases, and 13 bases lay in between. The CDR3 DNA reads TGCAGTGCTAGAGACCTCGGAGGAGACAATTCACCCCTCCACTTT. This codes for CSARDLGGDNSPLHF.

In its sample, this clonotype was seen many times. This chain joins TRBV18 and TRBJ1-4; D is uncertain. With 0 bases removed from V and 1 base from J, the gap between germline ends came to 15 bases. In germline, CDR1 is KGHSH, CDR2 LQKENI. The CDR3 covers 18 residues. This CDR3 is CASSPPVGKGITNEKLFF. Written as DNA, the CDR3 is TGTGCCAGCTCACCACCCGTCGGAAAGGGTATAACTAATGAAAAACTGTTTTTT.

This clonotype was seen many times. The chain uses TRBV20-1 and TRBJ2-7, with 7 bases identical to TRBD2. Unmatched junction bases numbered 5, after V lost 3 bases and J lost 0 bases. CDR3 length equals 14 residues. The germline CDR1 and CDR2 sequences are DFQATT and SNEGSKA (reference sequence). CDR3 DNA sequence: TGCAGTGCTAGGTTAGCGGGTTCCTCCTACGAGCAGTACTTC. It specifies CSARLAGSSYEQYF.

This clonotype was recorded at least ten times. This chain's CDR3 is CASSEAVRHSFGEAFF. The CDR3, as DNA: TGTGCCAGCAGTGAAGCGGTCAGACATTCCTTCGGTGAAGCTTTCTTT. V is TRBV6-1 and J is TRBJ1-1; D not certain. The germline V gene encodes CDR1 MNHNS and CDR2 SASEGT. V lost 0 bases and J 7 bases, leaving 18 bases between the germline ends. There are 16 residues in the CDR3.

The sample holds a few counts of this clonotype. This clone may be a read error of a much larger clone one base away. The chain carries TRBV27 and TRBJ1-1; D possibly corresponds to TRBD1 (5 bases). Trimming cost V 6 bases and J 0 bases, with 17 bases left between them. CDR1 is MNHEY and CDR2 is SMNVEV in the germline V gene (reference sequence). This CDR3 region has 16 residues. CDR3 amino acids: CASSSSPSGVNTEAFF. The CDR3 nucleotides are TGTGCCAGCAGCTCCTCGCCCTCGGGGGTGAACACTGAAGCTTTCTTT.

This clonotype was counted ten times or more. The gene calls are TRBV3-1 and TRBJ2-7; the D gene is possibly TRBD1 (5 bases). Germline lookup yields CDR1 LGHDT and CDR2 YNNKEL (reference sequence). V was pared by 4 bases and J by 6 bases, with 13 bases between. The CDR3 extends over 13 amino acids. The CDR3 reads CASSLQGEREQYF. The CDR3 DNA sequence: TGTGCCAGCAGCCTACAAGGGGAACGCGAGCAGTACTTC.

This clonotype was seen ten or more times. This chain connects TRBV12-3 or TRBV12-4 to TRBJ1-1; unclear D gene. Trimming left V 1 base short and J 3 bases short, with 9 bases between. This CDR3 has 14 amino acids. The CDR3: CASSLGVGYTEAFF. The CDR3 DNA is TGTGCCAGCAGTTTAGGGGTTGGGTACACTGAAGCTTTCTTT.

This clonotype was observed many times. The chain is built from TRBV11-3 and TRBJ2-3, with D hard to call. The CDR3 has 15 residues. Germline CDR1 reads SGHNT; CDR2 reads YENEEA. V was cut by 2 bases and J by 0 bases, with 9 bases left in between. The chain's CDR3 is CASSLKSASTDTQYF. The CDR3 DNA reads TGTGCCAGCAGCTTAAAGTCGGCTAGCACAGATACGCAGTATTTT.

This clonotype was seen many times. The chain uses TRBV29-1 and TRBJ2-2; tentative D call: TRBD1 (5 bases). CDR3 length equals 14 residues. Germline assignment: CDR1 SQVTM and CDR2 ANQGSEA. With 4 bases removed from V and 4 bases from J, the gap between germline ends came to 13 bases. The CDR3 bases are TGCAGCGTTGTTGCAGGACACCTCACCGGGGAGCTGTTTTTT. Amino acids: CSVVAGHLTGELFF.

This clonotype was observed a few times. This clone may be a read error of a much larger clone one base away. J is TRBJ1-6 and V is TRBV7-3; D unresolved. Germline-derived CDR1 and CDR2 are SGHTA and FQGTGA. The CDR3 totals 13 residues. The CDR3 protein is CAGSLTPSSPLHF. CDR3 in DNA: TGTGCCGGCAGCTTAACCCCCAGTTCACCCCTCCACTTT.

The chain couples TRBV10-3 to TRBJ2-7; TRBD2 matches at 12 bases. Looked up from germline, CDR1 is ENHRY and CDR2 is SYGVKD. V trimming: 10 bases; J trimming: 5 bases; junction bases outside the gene matches: 9. The CDR3 is 14 amino acids. This CDR3 reads CATMTRTSGNEQYF. The CDR3 DNA sequence: TGTGCCACTATGACCCGGACTAGCGGGAACGAGCAGTACTTC.

In its sample, this clonotype was seen many times. The chain has TRBV27 and TRBJ2-7, with 10 bases fitting TRBD2. V shed 2 bases and J 3 bases; nucleotides not matched to a gene: 4. Germline assignment: CDR1 MNHEY and CDR2 SMNVEV (reference sequence). The CDR3 loop spans 15 amino acids. CDR3 nucleotides: TGTGCCAGCAGTTTAACGGCTAGCGGGAGCTACGAGCAGTACTTC. Its protein product is CASSLTASGSYEQYF.

This clonotype was counted many times. This rearrangement joins TRBV20-1 to TRBJ1-4; 7 bases match TRBD1. V was pared by 6 bases and J by 7 bases, with 5 bases of the junction left unmatched. Germline-derived CDR1 and CDR2 are DFQATT and SNEGSKA (reference sequence). The CDR3 sequence is 12 residues long. The CDR3 DNA reads TGCAGTGCCAGACAGGGTTCTGAAAAACTGTTTTTT. As protein: CSARQGSEKLFF.

In its sample, this clonotype was seen many times. This chain uses TRBV3-1 with TRBJ2-2; the D is unclear. The CDR3 spans 14 residues. Trimming pared 4 bases from V and 4 bases from J, leaving 10 bases between. The germline V gene encodes CDR1 LGHDT and CDR2 YNNKEL (reference sequence). The CDR3 protein is CASSRPISTGELFF. CDR3 coding DNA: TGTGCCAGCAGCCGACCTATCTCCACCGGGGAGCTGTTTTTT. Filled out from reference TRBV3-1 and TRBJ2-2, the complete variable domain reads DTAVSQTPKYLVTQMGNDKSIKCEQNLGHDTMYWYKQDSKKFLKIMFSYNNKELIINETVPNRFSPKSPDKAHLNLHINSLELGDSAVYFCASSRPISTGELFFGEGSRLTVL.

At least ten counts were recorded for this clonotype. This chain connects TRBV20-1 to TRBJ1-5; tentatively, D is TRBD1 (6 bases). The V end was cut by 0 bases, the J end by 4 bases, with 13 bases between. Germline V lookup: CDR1 DFQATT, CDR2 SNEGSKA (reference sequence). The CDR3 is 15 residues long. The CDR3 DNA follows: TGCAGTGCTAGAGATCAAATCGGACAGAATCAGCCCCAGCATTTT. The encoded protein is CSARDQIGQNQPQHF.

This clonotype has a handful of counts. The chain has TRBV7-9 and TRBJ2-1, with 9 positions matching TRBD2. The trim removed 4 bases at V and 9 bases at J, leaving 16 bases unmatched. Germline V lookup: CDR1 SEHNR, CDR2 FQNEAQ (reference sequence). This CDR3 region has 17 residues. CDR3 sequence reads: CASSSFGYSGRLSEQFF. The CDR3 coding sequence is TGTGCCAGCAGCTCCTTCGGATATAGCGGGAGATTAAGTGAGCAGTTCTTC.

The chain uses TRBV6-5 and TRBJ2-2; 7 nucleotides agree with TRBD2. J was trimmed by 6 bases and V by 2 bases; bases with no gene match: 9. Germline-derived CDR1 and CDR2 are MNHEY and SVGAGI. The CDR3 sequence is 16 residues long. CDR3 in amino acids: CASSYPPRTSPGELFF. The CDR3 DNA reads TGTGCCAGCAGTTACCCACCCCGGACTAGTCCCGGGGAGCTGTTTTTT.

This clonotype has a count of ten or more. The chain employs TRBV30 and TRBJ1-1; D is undetermined. The V end lost 4 bases, the J end lost 1 base, and 10 bases lay between the germline ends. From germline, CDR1 is GTSNPN and CDR2 SVGIG (reference sequence). The CDR3 totals 13 residues. CDR3 nucleotide sequence: TGTGCCTGGATTCGGCAGAGGAACACTGAAGCTTTCTTT. Its translation is CAWIRQRNTEAFF.

This chain uses TRBV2 with TRBJ2-1, with 10 positions matching TRBD2. Germline CDR1 SNHLY, CDR2 FYNNEI. Unmatched junction bases numbered 8, after V lost 6 bases and J lost 6 bases. The CDR3 has 15 residues. CDR3 nucleotide sequence: TGTGCCAGCAGAGAATTGCTAGCGGGAGTCAATGAGCAGTTCTTC. Amino acid sequence: CASRELLAGVNEQFF.

The sample holds many counts of this clonotype. This chain joins TRBV5-1 and TRBJ2-7; 7 bases line up with TRBD1. Per the germline V gene, CDR1 is SGHRS and CDR2 is YFSETQ. The CDR3 contains 14 residues. V gave up 0 bases and J gave up 4 bases; unmatched junction bases: 4. The CDR3 region is CASSLEARGYEQYF. CDR3 DNA sequence: TGCGCCAGCAGCTTGGAGGCCAGGGGGTACGAGCAGTACTTC.

This clonotype has at least ten counts. V gene TRBV27 combines with J gene TRBJ1-5; 9 bases agree with TRBD1. This CDR3 is built from 14 residues. Germline V CDR1 and CDR2: MNHEY, SMNVEV (reference sequence). V dropped 5 bases and J dropped 9; count of bases not matched to a gene: 8. CDR3 sequence reads: CASSTDRGARPQHF. The CDR3 DNA sequence: TGTGCCAGCAGTACTGACAGGGGGGCGCGGCCCCAGCATTTT.

The J gene is TRBJ1-1, the V gene TRBV7-9, with 7 bases fitting TRBD1. Trimming cost V 5 bases and J 3 bases; bases outside gene matches: 12. Per germline, CDR1 SEHNR and CDR2 FQNEAQ (reference sequence). The length of the CDR3 is 16 residues. CDR3 nucleotides: TGTGCCAGCAGCCCAAGACAGGGTAGTATGCACACTGAAGCTTTCTTT. Protein sequence: CASSPRQGSMHTEAFF.

This clonotype appeared many times. V is TRBV12-3 or TRBV12-4 and J is TRBJ1-5; 7 nucleotides align to TRBD1. Germline trimming cut 6 bases from V and 5 bases from J; bases unmatched to any gene: 7. This CDR3 contains 14 residues. This CDR3 is CASSSDREDQPQHF. DNA of the CDR3: TGTGCCAGCAGCTCCGACAGGGAAGATCAGCCCCAGCATTTT.

The chain uses TRBV7-2 and TRBJ2-7; TRBD2 matches at 7 bases. V was clipped by 7 bases and J by 6 bases; unmatched bases: 15. The CDR3 is made up of 15 amino acids. CDR1 is SGHTA and CDR2 is FQGNSA in the germline V gene. CDR3 sequence reads: CASTSQKGRDGEQYF. The CDR3 DNA reads TGTGCCAGCACCTCACAGAAGGGGAGGGACGGCGAGCAGTACTTC. The entire variable domain, with the rest obtained from reference TRBV7-2 and TRBJ2-7, is as follows: GAGVSQSPSNKVTEKGKDVELRCDPISGHTALYWYRQSLGQGLEFLIYFQGNSAPDKSGLPSDRFSAERTGGSVSTLTIQRTQQEDSAVYLCASTSQKGRDGEQYFGPGTRLTVT.